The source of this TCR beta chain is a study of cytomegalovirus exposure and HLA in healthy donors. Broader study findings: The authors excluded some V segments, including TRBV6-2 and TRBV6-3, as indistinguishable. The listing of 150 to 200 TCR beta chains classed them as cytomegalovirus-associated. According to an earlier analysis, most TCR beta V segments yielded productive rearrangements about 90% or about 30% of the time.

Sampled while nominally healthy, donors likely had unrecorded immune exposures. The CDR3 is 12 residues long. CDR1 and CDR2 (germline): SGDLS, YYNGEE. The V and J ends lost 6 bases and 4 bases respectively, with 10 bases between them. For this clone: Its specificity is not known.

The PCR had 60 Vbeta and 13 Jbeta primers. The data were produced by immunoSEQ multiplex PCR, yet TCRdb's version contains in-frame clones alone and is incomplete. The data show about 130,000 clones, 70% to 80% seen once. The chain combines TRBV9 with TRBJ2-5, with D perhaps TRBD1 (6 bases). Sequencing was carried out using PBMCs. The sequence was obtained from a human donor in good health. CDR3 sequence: CASNRVGETQYF. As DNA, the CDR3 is TGTGCCAGCAACAGGGTGGGAGAGACCCAGTACTTC.